This T cell receptor (beta chain) emerged from a study of lymphopenia after photon versus proton radiotherapy. The CDR3 covers 17 residues. Unmatched junction bases numbered 11, after V lost 4 bases and J lost 4 bases. The V gene's germline CDR1 is LGHNA and CDR2 YSLEER. Measured with immunoSEQ multiplex PCR; TCRdb has only the in-frame clones, and not every one. The sample has around 7,300 clones; 85% to 95% are singletons. Turning to this clone: Its cognate antigen is unknown.

Study results and limitations: Post-nadir diversity loss with photons came from oligoclonal expansion, particularly CD8+ Temra cells. Proton therapy kept repertoires fairly stable, unlike photons, which gained effector/memory cells. Larger post-nadir TCR diversity loss correlated inversely with survival in deceased patients.

Sequences were derived from peripheral blood, sampled from a patient treated with photon-based radiotherapy. This receptor was identified in a woman in her 50s with cholangiocarcinoma. The rearrangement joins TRBV4-3 to TRBJ2-1; 9 bases agree with TRBD2. The CDR3 region has the DNA TGCGCCAGCAGCCTGAGGGTAGCGGGGGACCCTTACAATGAGCAGTTCTTC. This encodes CASSLRVAGDPYNEQFF.